The 15 T cell receptor beta chains below all came from one sample that was sequenced in a study of cytomegalovirus exposure and HLA in healthy donors. 13 Jbeta primers and 60 Vbeta primers were used for the PCR. Clones were read by immunoSEQ multiplex PCR, and TCRdb kept only the in-frame ones, dropping some. Of almost 200,000 clones listed, 79% were seen once; the top ten hold about 0.37%. Sequenced material: PBMCs. The receptors derive from a male donor in good health and CMV-seropositive.

The rearrangement uses TRBV18 and TRBJ2-3; a possible D gene is TRBD1 (6 bases). The CDR3 runs 14 residues. CDR1 and CDR2 (germline): KGHSH, LQKENI. The V end lost 1 base, the J end lost 1 base, and 6 bases lay between the germline ends. CDR3 loop: CASSPRTGTDTQYF. CDR3 coding DNA: TGTGCCAGCTCACCACGGACAGGCACAGATACGCAGTATTTT.

The J gene is TRBJ2-3, the V gene TRBV9; D perhaps matches TRBD2 (5 bases). Germline CDR1 reads SGDLS; CDR2 reads YYNGEE. Trimming removed 4 bases from V and 2 bases from J, with 17 bases in between. This CDR3 is built from 16 residues. CDR3 DNA sequence: TGTGCCAGCAGCTCTAGACTATTGAGAGACACAGATACGCAGTATTTT. It codes for CASSSRLLRDTDTQYF.

This clone appeared a few times. The chain uses TRBV29-1 and TRBJ2-1; 8 nucleotides agree with TRBD2. The CDR3 sequence is 14 residues long. Germline trimming cut 7 bases from V and 4 bases from J; bases unmatched to any gene: 9. Germline CDR1 is SQVTM and CDR2 is ANQGSEA. The CDR3 DNA follows: TGCAGCGACCGAATAGCGGGGCCTTACAATGAGCAGTTCTTC. Its protein product is CSDRIAGPYNEQFF.

This chain connects TRBV6-5 to TRBJ1-2; D unresolved. Between the trimmed V and J ends, which lost 2 bases and 0 bases, there was a span of 10 bases. The CDR3 length is 15 residues. Germline V gene sequence: CDR1 MNHEY, CDR2 SVGAGI. CDR3 residues: CASSYDQASNYGYTF. The CDR3 region has the DNA TGTGCCAGCAGTTACGACCAGGCCTCTAACTATGGCTACACCTTC.

This sequence joins TRBV28 and TRBJ1-2; 9 positions agree with TRBD1. Per germline, CDR1 MDHEN and CDR2 SYDVKM. CDR3 length: 16 amino acids. V gave up 5 bases and J gave up 6 bases; unmatched junction bases: 13. CDR3 amino acids: CASSLQPGQGGDGYTF. The CDR3 DNA reads as TGTGCCAGCAGTCTCCAACCGGGACAGGGTGGAGATGGCTACACCTTC.

V usage is TRBV5-6 and J usage is TRBJ2-4; D is undetermined. The V gene's germline CDR1 is SGHDT and CDR2 YYEEEE. The germline V and J ends were trimmed by 7 bases and 0 bases, with 14 bases remaining between them. The CDR3 length is 15 residues. CDR3 amino acids: CASGSRRIAKNIQYF. The CDR3 coding sequence is TGTGCCAGCGGATCACGGAGAATAGCCAAAAACATTCAGTACTTC.

This clone has more than one count but fewer than ten. CDR3 sequence: CASSSRLADTQYF. The CDR3 DNA follows: TGTGCCAGCAGCTCCCGGCTAGCAGATACGCAGTATTTT. The V gene is TRBV11-3, the J gene TRBJ2-3; D is unresolved. Trimming shortened V by 4 bases and J by 4 bases, and 9 bases separated the two germline ends. Germline assignment: CDR1 SGHNT and CDR2 YENEEA. The CDR3 loop spans 13 amino acids.

This chain uses TRBV6-5 with TRBJ1-6; weak D call: TRBD1 (6 bases). Germline loops: CDR1 MNHEY, CDR2 SVGAGI. This CDR3 comprises 15 residues. The V end was cut by 2 bases, the J end by 7 bases, with 12 bases between. CDR3 nucleotides: TGTGCCAGCAGTTACGATACAGGGCGCAATTCACCCCTCCACTTT. It is translated as CASSYDTGRNSPLHF.

The chain is built from TRBV21-1 and TRBJ2-3; the table's D call, TRBD2, was not checked against the DNA. TRBV21-1 is termed a pseudogene. CDR3 length: 15 amino acids. The chain's CDR3 is CASSIRGGRTDTQYF. The CDR3 region has the DNA TGTGCCAGCAGTATCCGGGGGGGCCGGACAGATACGCAGTATTTT.

The chain uses TRBV7-9 and TRBJ2-7; 10 bases match TRBD2. CDR3 length: 18 residues. V shed 5 bases, J shed 6 bases, and the junction held 19 bases outside the gene matches. CDR1 is SEHNR, CDR2 FQNEAQ, per germline (reference sequence). In DNA form, the CDR3 reads TGTGCCAGCAGCACCCCGACTGAACTAGCGGGGTTTGCGGGCGAGCAGTACTTC. This translates into CASSTPTELAGFAGEQYF. The full variable domain, with the rest looked up from reference TRBV7-9 and TRBJ2-7, is DTGVSQNPRHKITKRGQNVTFRCDPISEHNRLYWYRQTLGQGPEFLTYFQNEAQLEKSRLLSDRFSAERPKGSFSTLEIQRTEQGDSAMYLCASSTPTELAGFAGEQYFGPGTRLTVT.

The chain uses TRBV25-1 and TRBJ1-1; 7 bases are a match to TRBD1. This CDR3 has 14 amino acids. The germline V gene has CDR1 MGHDK and CDR2 SYGVNS. J lost 3 bases, V lost 6 bases, and 7 bases had no gene match. The chain's CDR3 is CASSLPGTDTEAFF. The CDR3 nucleotides are TGTGCCAGCAGCTTACCCGGGACAGACACTGAAGCTTTCTTT. Combining the CDR3 with reference TRBV25-1 and TRBJ1-1 gives the whole variable domain EADIYQTPRYLVIGTGKKITLECSQTMGHDKMYWYQQDPGMELHLIHYSYGVNSTEKGDLSSESTVSRIRTEHFPLTLESARPSHTSQYLCASSLPGTDTEAFFGQGTRLTVV.

The chain has TRBV28 and TRBJ2-7; unclear D gene. Trimming cost V 3 bases and J 3 bases, with 18 bases left between them. Germline assignment: CDR1 MDHEN and CDR2 SYDVKM. The CDR3 spans 16 residues. The CDR3 DNA sequence: TGTGCCAGCAGTTTCCCCCGCGGCCAACACATCTACGAGCAGTACTTC. This gives the protein CASSFPRGQHIYEQYF.

The gene calls are TRBV9 and TRBJ2-7; possible D gene TRBD2, 6 bases. The CDR3 totals 15 residues. Germline CDR1 reads SGDLS; CDR2 reads YYNGEE. Trimming stripped 0 bases from V and 6 bases from J, with 16 bases between. This chain's CDR3 is CASSVAGVGGTEQYF. CDR3 bases: TGTGCCAGCAGCGTAGCTGGTGTGGGGGGTACCGAGCAGTACTTC.

This rearrangement joins TRBV19 to TRBJ1-2, with TRBD1 matching over 7 bases. In germline, CDR1 is LNHDA, CDR2 SQIVND (reference sequence). The J segment lost 8 bases and the V segment lost 10 bases, leaving 16 bases of the junction unmatched. The CDR3 spans 14 residues. The CDR3 coding sequence is TGTGCCACCAGAGATATTGACAGGGTCGTAGGCTACACCTTC. Amino acid sequence: CATRDIDRVVGYTF.

The V and J genes are TRBV29-1 and TRBJ1-3, with D possibly matching TRBD1 (6 bases). The CDR3 is made up of 13 amino acids. The germline gives CDR1 SQVTM, CDR2 ANQGSEA. The V end was cut by 7 bases, the J end by 2 bases, with 12 bases between. Written as DNA, the CDR3 is TGCAGCGCCATAACAGGGACTGGAAACACCATATATTTT. As protein: CSAITGTGNTIYF.